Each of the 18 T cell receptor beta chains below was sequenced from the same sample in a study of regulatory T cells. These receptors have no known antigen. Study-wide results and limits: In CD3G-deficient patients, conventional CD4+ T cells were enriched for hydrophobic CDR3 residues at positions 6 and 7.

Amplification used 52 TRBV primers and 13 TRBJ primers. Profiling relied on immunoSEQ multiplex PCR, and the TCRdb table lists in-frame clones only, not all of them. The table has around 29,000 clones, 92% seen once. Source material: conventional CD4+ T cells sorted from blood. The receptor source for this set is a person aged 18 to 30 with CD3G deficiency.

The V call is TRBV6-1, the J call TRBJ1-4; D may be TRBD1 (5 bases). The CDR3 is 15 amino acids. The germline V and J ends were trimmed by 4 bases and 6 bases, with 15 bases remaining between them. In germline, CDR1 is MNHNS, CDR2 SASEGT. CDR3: CASSGRQLKDEKLFF. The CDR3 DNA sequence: TGTGCCAGCAGTGGGCGACAGCTCAAAGATGAAAAACTGTTTTTT.

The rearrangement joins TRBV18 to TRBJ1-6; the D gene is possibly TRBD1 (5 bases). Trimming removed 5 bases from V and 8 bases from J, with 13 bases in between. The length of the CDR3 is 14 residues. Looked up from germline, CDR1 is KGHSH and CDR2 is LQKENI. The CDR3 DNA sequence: TGTGCCAGCTCAAACGGGGGGAAGGATTCACCCCTCCACTTT. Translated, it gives CASSNGGKDSPLHF.

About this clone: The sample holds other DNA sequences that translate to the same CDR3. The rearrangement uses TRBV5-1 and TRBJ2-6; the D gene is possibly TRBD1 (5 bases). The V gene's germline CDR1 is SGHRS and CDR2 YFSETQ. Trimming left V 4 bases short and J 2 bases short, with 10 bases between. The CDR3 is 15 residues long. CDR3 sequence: CASSPSGTGANVLTF. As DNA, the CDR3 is TGCGCCAGCAGCCCCTCAGGGACTGGGGCCAACGTCCTGACTTTC.

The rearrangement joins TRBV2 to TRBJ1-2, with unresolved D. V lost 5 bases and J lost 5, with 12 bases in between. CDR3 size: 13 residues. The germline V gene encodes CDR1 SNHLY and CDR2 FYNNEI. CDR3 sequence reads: CASSPGSLYGYTF. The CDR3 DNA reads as TGTGCCAGCAGTCCCGGGTCGCTTTATGGCTACACCTTC.

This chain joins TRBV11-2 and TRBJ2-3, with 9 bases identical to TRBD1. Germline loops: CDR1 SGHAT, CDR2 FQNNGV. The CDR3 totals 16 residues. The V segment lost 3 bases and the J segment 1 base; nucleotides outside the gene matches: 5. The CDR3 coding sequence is TGTGCCAGCAGCTTGGGACAGGGAAAGCGCACAGATACGCAGTATTTT. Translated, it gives CASSLGQGKRTDTQYF.

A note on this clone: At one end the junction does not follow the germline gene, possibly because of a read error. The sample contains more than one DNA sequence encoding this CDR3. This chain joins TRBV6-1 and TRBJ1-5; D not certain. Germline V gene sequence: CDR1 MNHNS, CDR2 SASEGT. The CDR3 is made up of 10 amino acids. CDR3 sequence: CASSEGPQHF. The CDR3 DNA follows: TGTGCCAGTAGTGAGGGGCCCCAGCATTTT.

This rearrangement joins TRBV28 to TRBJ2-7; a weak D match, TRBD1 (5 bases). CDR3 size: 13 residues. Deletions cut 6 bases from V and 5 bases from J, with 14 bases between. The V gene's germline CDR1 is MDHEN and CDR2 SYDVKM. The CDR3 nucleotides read TGTGCCAGCAGCCCTCCAGGGATCCACGAGCAGTACTTC. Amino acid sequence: CASSPPGIHEQYF.

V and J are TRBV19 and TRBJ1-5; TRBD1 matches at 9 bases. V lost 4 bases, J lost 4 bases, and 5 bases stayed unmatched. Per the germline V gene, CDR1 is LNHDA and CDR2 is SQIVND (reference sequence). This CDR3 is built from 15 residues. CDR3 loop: CASSNYRGPNQPQHF. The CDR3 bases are TGTGCCAGTAGTAACTACAGGGGGCCGAATCAGCCCCAGCATTTT.

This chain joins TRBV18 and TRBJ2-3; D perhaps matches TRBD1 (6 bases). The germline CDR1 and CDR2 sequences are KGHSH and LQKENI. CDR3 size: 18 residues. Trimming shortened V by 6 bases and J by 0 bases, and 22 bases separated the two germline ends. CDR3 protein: CASSLTPWTDSSTDTQYF. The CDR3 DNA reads TGTGCCAGCTCTCTAACTCCCTGGACAGACTCTAGCACAGATACGCAGTATTTT.

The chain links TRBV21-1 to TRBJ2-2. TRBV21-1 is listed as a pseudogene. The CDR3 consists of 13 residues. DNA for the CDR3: TGTGCCAGCACCCCTCAAGACACCGGGGAGCTGTTTTTT. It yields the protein CASTPQDTGELFF.

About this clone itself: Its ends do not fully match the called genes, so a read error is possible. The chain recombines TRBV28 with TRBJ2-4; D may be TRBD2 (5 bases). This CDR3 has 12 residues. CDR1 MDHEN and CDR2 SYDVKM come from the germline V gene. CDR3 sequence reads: CASSSKGSSKHF. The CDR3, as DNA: TGTGCCAGCAGTTCTAAAGGGAGTAGTAAACACTTC.

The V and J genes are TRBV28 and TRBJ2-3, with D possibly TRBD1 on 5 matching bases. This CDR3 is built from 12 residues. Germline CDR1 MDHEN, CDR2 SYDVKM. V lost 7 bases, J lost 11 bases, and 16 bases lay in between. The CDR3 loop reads CASNLGKGVQYF. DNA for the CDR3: TGTGCCAGCAACTTGGGGAAAGGGGTGCAGTATTTT.

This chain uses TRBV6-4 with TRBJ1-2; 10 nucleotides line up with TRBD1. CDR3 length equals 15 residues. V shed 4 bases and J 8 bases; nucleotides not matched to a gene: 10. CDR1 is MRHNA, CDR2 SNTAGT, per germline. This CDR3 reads CASSAHPGTGEGYTF. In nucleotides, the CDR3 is TGTGCCAGCAGTGCCCATCCCGGGACAGGGGAGGGCTACACCTTC.

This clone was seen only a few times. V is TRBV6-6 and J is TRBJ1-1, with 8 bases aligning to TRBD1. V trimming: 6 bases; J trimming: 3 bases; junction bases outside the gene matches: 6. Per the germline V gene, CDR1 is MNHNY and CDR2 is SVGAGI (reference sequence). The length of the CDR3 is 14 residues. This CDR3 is CASSTGQGYTEAFF. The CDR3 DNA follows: TGTGCCAGCAGCACCGGACAGGGTTACACTGAAGCTTTCTTT.

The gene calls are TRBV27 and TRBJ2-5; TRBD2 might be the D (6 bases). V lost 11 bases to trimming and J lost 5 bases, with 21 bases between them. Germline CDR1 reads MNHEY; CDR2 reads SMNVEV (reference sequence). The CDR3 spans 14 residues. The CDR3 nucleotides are TGTGCCTCCCCCCTCGGGAGCCTAGGGGAGACCCAGTACTTC. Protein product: CASPLGSLGETQYF.

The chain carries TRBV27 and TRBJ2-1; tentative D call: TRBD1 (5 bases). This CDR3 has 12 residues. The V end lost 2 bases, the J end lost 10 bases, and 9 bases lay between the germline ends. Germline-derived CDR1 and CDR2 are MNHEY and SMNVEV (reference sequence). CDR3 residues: CASSLSRGEQFF. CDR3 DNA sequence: TGTGCCAGCAGTTTAAGTAGGGGCGAGCAGTTCTTC.

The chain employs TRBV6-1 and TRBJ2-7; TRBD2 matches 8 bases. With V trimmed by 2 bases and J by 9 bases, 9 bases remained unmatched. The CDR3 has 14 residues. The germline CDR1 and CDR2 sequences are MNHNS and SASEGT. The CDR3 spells CASSESGLGRVQYF. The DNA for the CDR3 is TGTGCCAGCAGTGAATCGGGACTAGGACGCGTGCAGTACTTC.

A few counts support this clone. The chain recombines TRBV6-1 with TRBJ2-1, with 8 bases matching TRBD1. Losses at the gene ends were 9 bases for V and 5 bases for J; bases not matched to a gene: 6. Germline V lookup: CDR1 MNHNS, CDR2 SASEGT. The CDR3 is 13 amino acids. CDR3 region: CASLRGPDNEQFF. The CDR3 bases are TGTGCCAGTCTCAGGGGGCCTGACAATGAGCAGTTCTTC.